This T cell receptor beta chain was profiled in a study of blood T cell repertoires in COVID-19. Background on the study: Samples of COVID-19 (acute and convalescent) were obtained from the United States, Italy and Spain. Nucleic acid was either cDNA or gDNA, and it came from T cells, B-cell-depleted T cells, or PBMCs.

As handled by the study authors: Quantification of nucleated cells was approximated via reference gene primer amplification. The data were produced by immunoSEQ multiplex PCR, yet TCRdb's version contains in-frame clones alone and is incomplete. The D gene and trimming were derived from the DNA, and the V and J assignments and clone size from that table. The table shows 150,000 to 200,000 clones, with approximately 84% occurring only once. This clone was seen more than once but under ten times. V was cut by 1 base and J by 2 bases, with 11 bases left in between. The CDR3 has 15 residues. The germline gives CDR1 KGHSH, CDR2 LQKENI.

The source material was peripheral blood. The chain uses TRBV18 and TRBJ2-5; tentatively, D is TRBD2 (5 bases). The receptor was derived from a woman older than 75 with acute or convalescent COVID-19. This chain's CDR3 is CASSPQGLLQETQYF. The DNA for the CDR3 is TGTGCCAGCTCACCACAAGGACTCCTACAAGAGACCCAGTACTTC.